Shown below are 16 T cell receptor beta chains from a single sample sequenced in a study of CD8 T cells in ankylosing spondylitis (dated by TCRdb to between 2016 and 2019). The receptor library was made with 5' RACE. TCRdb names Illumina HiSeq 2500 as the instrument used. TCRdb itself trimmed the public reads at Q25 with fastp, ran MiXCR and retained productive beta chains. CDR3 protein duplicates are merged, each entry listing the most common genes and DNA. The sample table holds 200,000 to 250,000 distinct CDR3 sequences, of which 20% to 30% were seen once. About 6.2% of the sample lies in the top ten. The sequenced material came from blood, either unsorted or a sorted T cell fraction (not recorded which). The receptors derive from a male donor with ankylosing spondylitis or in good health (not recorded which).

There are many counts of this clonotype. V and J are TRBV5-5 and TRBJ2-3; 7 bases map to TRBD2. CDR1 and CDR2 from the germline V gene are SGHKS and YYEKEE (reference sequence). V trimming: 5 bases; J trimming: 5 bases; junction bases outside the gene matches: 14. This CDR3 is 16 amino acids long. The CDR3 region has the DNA TGTGCCAGCAGACGCTCTCTAGCGGCAGGACAAGATACGCAGTATTTT. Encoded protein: CASRRSLAAGQDTQYF.

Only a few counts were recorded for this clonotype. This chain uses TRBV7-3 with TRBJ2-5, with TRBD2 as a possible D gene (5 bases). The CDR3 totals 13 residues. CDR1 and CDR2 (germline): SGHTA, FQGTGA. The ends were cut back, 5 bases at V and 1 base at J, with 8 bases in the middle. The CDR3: CASSQEVQETQYF. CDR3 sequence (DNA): TGTGCCAGCAGCCAGGAGGTCCAAGAGACCCAGTACTTC.

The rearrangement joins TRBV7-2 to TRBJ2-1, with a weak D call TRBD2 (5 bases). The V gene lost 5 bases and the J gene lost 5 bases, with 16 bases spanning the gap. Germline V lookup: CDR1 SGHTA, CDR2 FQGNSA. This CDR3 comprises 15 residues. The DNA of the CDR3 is TGTGCCAGCAGCCCTTTCGGCGGGTCCAACAATGAGCAGTTCTTC. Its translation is CASSPFGGSNNEQFF.

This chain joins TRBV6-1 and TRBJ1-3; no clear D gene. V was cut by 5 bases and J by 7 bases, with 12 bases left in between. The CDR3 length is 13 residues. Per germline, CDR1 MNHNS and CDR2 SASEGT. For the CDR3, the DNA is TGTGCCAGCAGTCTCAAGTTCGGGAACACCATATATTTT. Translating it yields CASSLKFGNTIYF.

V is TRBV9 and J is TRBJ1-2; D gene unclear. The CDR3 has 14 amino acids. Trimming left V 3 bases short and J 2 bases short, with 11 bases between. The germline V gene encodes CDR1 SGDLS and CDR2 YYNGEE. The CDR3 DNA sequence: TGTGCCAGCAGCGAACATGGCGGAAACTATGGCTACACCTTC. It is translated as CASSEHGGNYGYTF.

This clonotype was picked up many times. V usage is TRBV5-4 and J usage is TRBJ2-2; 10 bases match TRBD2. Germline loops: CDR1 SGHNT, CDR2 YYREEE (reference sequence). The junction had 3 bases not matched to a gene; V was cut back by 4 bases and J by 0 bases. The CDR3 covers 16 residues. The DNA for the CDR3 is TGTGCCAGCAGCAAGAGCGGGAGGGCGAACACCGGGGAGCTGTTTTTT. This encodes CASSKSGRANTGELFF.

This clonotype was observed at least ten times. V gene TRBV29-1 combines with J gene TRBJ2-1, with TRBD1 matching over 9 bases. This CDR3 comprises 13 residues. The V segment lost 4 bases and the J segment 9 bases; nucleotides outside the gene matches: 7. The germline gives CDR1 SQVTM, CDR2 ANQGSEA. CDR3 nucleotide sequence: TGCAGCGTTGTCGTTGGGACAGGGAGTGAGCAGTTCTTC. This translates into CSVVVGTGSEQFF.

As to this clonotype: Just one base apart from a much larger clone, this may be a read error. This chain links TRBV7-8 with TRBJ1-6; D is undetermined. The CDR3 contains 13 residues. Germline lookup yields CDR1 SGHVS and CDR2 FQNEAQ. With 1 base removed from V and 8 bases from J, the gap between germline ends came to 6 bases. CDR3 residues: CASSLGEDSPLHF. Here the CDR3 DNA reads TGTGCCAGCAGCTTAGGGGAGGATTCACCCCTCCACTTT.

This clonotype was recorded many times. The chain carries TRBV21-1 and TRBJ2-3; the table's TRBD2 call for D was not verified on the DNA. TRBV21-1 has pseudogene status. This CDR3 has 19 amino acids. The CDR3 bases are TGTGCCAGCTCAGAGCGGGAGGGCCGAGGTTGGGCTAGCACAGATACGCAGTATTTT. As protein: CASSEREGRGWASTDTQYF.

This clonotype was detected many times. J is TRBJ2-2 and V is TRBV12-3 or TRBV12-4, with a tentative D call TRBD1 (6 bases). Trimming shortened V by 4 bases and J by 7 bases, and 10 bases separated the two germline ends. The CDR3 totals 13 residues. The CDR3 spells CASSYRDGGELFF. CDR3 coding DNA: TGTGCCAGCAGTTACAGGGATGGCGGGGAGCTGTTTTTT.

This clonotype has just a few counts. The CDR3 region is CASSLGSGLPGRGEQFF. The CDR3 nucleotides are TGTGCCAGCAGCTTAGGCTCGGGACTGCCGGGGCGGGGTGAGCAGTTCTTC. The rearrangement links TRBV7-6 to TRBJ2-1, with D tentatively TRBD2 (6 bases). The CDR3 length is 17 residues. Germline V gives CDR1 SGHVS, CDR2 FNYEAQ. Trimming cost V 1 base and J 9 bases, with 22 bases left between them.

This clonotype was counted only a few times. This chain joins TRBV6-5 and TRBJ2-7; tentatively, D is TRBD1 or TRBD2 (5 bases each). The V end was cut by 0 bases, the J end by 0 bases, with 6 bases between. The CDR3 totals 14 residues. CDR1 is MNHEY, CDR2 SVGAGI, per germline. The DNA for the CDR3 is TGTGCCAGCAGTTACTCCGGGACCTCCTACGAGCAGTACTTC. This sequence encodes CASSYSGTSYEQYF.

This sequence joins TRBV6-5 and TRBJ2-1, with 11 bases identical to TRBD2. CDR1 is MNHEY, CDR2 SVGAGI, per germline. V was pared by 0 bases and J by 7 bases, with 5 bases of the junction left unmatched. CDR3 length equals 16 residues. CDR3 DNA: TGTGCCAGCAGTTACTCTCTAGCGGGAGGTCAAAATGAGCAGTTCTTC. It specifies CASSYSLAGGQNEQFF.

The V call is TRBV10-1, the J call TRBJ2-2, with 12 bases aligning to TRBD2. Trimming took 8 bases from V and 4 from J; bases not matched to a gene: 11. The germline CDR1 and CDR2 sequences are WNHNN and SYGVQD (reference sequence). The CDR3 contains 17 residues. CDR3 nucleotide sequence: TGCGCCAGCTCTCCCCTTCTAGCGGGAGGGCTCACCGGGGAGCTGTTTTTT. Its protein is CASSPLLAGGLTGELFF.

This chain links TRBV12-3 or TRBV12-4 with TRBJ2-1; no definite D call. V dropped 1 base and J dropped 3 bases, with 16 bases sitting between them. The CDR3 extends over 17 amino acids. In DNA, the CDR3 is TGTGCCAGCAGTTTAGGGGCTGGGGTTTCCCTCTACAATGAGCAGTTCTTC. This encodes CASSLGAGVSLYNEQFF.

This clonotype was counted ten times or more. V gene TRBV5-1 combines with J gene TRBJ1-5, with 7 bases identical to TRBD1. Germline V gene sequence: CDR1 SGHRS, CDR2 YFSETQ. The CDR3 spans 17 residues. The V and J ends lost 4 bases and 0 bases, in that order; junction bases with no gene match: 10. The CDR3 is CASSPPPGQISNQPQHF. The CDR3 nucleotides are TGCGCCAGCAGCCCCCCCCCGGGACAGATTAGCAATCAGCCCCAGCATTTT.